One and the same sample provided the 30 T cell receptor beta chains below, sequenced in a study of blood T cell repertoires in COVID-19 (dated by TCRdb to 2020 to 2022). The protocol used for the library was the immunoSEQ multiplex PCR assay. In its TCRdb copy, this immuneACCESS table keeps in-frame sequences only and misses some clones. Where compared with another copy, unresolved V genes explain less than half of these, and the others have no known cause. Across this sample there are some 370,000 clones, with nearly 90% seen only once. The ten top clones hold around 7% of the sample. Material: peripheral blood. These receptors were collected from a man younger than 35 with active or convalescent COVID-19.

CDR3 DNA: TGTGCCAGCACCACAGGGTTTCAGCCCCAGCATTTT. This codes for CASTTGFQPQHF. The chain has TRBV12-3 or TRBV12-4 and TRBJ1-5; TRBD1 might be the D (6 bases). There are 12 residues in the CDR3. The V end lost 7 bases, the J end lost 6 bases, and 10 bases lay between the germline ends.

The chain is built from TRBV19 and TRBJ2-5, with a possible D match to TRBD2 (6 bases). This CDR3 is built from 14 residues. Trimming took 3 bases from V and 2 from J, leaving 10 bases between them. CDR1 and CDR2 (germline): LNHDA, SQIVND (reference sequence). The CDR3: CASSMGSGQETQYF. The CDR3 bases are TGTGCCAGTAGTATGGGTAGCGGACAAGAGACCCAGTACTTC. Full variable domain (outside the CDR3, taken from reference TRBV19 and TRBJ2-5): DGGITQSPKYLFRKEGQNVTLSCEQNLNHDAMYWYRQDPGQGLRLIYYSQIVNDFQKGDIAEGYSVSREKKESFPLTVTSAQKNPTAFYLCASSMGSGQETQYFGPGTRLLVL.

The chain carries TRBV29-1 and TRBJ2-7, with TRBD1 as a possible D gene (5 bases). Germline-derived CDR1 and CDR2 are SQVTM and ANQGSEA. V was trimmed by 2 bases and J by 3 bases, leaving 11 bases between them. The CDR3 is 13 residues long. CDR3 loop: CSVESQGFYEQYF. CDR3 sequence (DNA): TGCAGCGTTGAAAGCCAGGGTTTCTACGAGCAGTACTTC.

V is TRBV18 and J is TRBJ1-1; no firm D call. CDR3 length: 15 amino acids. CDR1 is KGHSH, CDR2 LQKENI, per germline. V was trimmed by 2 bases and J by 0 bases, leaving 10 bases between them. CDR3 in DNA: TGTGCCAGCTCACCAGGCGGAACACTGAACACTGAAGCTTTCTTT. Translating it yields CASSPGGTLNTEAFF.

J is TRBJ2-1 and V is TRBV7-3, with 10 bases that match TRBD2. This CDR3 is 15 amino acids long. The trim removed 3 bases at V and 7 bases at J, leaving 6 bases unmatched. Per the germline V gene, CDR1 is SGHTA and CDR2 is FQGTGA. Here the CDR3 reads CASSLVLAGVNEQFF. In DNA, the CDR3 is TGTGCCAGCAGCTTGGTCCTAGCGGGAGTTAATGAGCAGTTCTTC.

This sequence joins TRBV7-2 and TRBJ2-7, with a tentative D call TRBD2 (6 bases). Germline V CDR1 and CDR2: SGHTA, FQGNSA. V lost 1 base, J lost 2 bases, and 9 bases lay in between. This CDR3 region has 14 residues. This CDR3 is CASSLGGVAYEQYF. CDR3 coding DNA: TGTGCCAGCAGCTTAGGGGGGGTAGCCTACGAGCAGTACTTC.

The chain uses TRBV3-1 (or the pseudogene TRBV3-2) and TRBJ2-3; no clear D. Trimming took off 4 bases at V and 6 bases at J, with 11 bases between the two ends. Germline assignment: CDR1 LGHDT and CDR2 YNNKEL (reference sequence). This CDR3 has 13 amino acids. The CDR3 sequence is CASSRDLVDTQYF. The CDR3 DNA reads TGTGCCAGCAGCCGCGATCTGGTTGATACGCAGTATTTT.

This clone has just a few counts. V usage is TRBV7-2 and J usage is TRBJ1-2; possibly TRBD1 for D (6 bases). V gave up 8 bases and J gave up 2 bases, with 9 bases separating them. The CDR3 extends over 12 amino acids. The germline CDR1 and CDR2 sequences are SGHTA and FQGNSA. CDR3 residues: CASGGGNYGYTF. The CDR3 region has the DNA TGTGCCAGCGGGGGCGGAAACTATGGCTACACCTTC.

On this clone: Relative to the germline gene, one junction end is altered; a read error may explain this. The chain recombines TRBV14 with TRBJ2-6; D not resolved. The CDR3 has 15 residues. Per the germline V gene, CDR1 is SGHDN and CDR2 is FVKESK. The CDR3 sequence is CASSQVGDGFNVLTF. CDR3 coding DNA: TGTGCCAGCAGCCAAGTGGGCGACGGCTTCAACGTGCTGACTTTC.

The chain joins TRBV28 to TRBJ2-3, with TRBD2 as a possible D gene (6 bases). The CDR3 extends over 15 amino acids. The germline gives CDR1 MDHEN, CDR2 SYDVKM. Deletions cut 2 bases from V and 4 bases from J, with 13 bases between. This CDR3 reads CASSLPYGGADTQYF. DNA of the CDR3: TGTGCCAGCAGTTTACCCTACGGCGGGGCAGATACGCAGTATTTT. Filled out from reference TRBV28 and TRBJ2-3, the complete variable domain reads DVKVTQSSRYLVKRTGEKVFLECVQDMDHENMFWYRQDPGLGLRLIYFSYDVKMKEKGDIPEGYSVSREKKERFSLILESASTNQTSMYLCASSLPYGGADTQYFGPGTRLTVL.

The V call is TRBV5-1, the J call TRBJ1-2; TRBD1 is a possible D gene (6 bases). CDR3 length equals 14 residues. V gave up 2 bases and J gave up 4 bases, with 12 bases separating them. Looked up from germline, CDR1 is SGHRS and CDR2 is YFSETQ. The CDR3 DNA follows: TGCGCCAGCAGCTTTTGGACAGAGGGCTATGGCTACACCTTC. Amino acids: CASSFWTEGYGYTF.

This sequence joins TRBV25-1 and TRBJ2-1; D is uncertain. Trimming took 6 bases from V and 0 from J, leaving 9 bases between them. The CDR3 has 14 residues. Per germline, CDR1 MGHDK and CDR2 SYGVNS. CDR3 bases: TGTGCCAGCAGGCGAGAATACTCCTACAATGAGCAGTTCTTC. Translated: CASRREYSYNEQFF.

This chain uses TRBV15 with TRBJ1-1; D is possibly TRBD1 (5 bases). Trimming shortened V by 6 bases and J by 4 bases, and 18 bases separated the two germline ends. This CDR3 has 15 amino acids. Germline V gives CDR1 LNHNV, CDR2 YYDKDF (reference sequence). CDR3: CATRDAKGVGTEAFF. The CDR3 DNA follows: TGTGCCACCAGGGACGCAAAAGGGGTTGGCACTGAAGCTTTCTTT.

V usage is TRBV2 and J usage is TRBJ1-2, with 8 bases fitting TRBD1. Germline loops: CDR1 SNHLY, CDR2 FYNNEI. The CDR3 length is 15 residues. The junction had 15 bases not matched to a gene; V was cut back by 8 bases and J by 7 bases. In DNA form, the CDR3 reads TGTGCCAGCGAACGAAGAGGGACAGGTCGATCTGGCTACACCTTC. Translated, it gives CASERRGTGRSGYTF.

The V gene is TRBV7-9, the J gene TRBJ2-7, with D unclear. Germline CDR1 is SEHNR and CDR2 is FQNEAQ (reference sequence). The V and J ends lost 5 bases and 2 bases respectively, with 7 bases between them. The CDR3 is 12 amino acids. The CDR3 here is CASSPGAYEQYF. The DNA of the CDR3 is TGTGCCAGCAGCCCCGGAGCCTACGAGCAGTACTTC.

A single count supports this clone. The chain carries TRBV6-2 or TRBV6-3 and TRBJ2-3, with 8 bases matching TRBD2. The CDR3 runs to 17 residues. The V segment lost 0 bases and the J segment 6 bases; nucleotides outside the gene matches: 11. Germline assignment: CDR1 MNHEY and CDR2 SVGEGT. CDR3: CASSYSSSGSARDTQYF. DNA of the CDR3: TGTGCCAGCAGTTACTCGTCTAGCGGGTCCGCGCGGGATACGCAGTATTTT.

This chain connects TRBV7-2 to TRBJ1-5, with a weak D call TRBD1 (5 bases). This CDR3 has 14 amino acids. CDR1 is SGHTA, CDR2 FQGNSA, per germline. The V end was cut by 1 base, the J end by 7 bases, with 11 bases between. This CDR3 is CASSLGVGAQPQHF. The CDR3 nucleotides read TGTGCCAGCAGCTTAGGGGTAGGGGCCCAGCCCCAGCATTTT.

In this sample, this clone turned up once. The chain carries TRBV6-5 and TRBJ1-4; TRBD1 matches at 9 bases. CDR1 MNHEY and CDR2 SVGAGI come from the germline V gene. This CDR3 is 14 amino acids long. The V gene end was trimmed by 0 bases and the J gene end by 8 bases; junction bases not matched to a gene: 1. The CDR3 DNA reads TGTGCCAGCAGTTACTCCGGGACAGGGGAAAAACTGTTTTTT. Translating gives CASSYSGTGEKLFF.

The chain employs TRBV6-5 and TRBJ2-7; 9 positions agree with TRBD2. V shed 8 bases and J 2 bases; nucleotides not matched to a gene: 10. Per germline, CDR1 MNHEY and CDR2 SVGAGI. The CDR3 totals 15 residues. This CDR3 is CASGTARGGAYEQYF. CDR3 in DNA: TGTGCCAGCGGGACAGCCCGCGGGGGGGCCTACGAGCAGTACTTC.

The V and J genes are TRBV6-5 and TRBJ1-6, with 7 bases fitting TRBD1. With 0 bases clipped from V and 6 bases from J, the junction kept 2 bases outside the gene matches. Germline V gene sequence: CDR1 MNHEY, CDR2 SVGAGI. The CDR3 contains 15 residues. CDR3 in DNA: TGTGCCAGCAGTTACTCTGACAGGGCTAATTCACCCCTCCACTTT. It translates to CASSYSDRANSPLHF.

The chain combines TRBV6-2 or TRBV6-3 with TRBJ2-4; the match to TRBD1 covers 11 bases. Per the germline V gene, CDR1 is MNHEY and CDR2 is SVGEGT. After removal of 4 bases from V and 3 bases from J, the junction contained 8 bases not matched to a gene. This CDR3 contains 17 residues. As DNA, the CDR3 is TGTGCCAGCAGTTCTAACGGACAGGGGGCTTACAAAAACATTCAGTACTTC. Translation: CASSSNGQGAYKNIQYF.

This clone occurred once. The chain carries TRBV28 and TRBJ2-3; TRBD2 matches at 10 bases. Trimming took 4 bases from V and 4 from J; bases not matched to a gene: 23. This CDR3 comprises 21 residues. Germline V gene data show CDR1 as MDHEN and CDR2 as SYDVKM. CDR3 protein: CASSSYTPIPKAGGRADTQYF. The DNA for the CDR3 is TGTGCCAGCAGTTCCTATACTCCTATACCTAAAGCGGGGGGGCGAGCAGATACGCAGTATTTT.

CDR3 sequence (DNA): TGTGCCAGCCCCGGGACAGTTCCCAAGGATAATTCACCCCTCCACTTT. Protein: CASPGTVPKDNSPLHF. J is TRBJ1-6 and V is TRBV19, with TRBD1 matching over 7 bases. This CDR3 region has 16 residues. In germline, CDR1 is LNHDA, CDR2 SQIVND (reference sequence). After removal of 9 bases from V and 5 bases from J, the junction contained 13 bases not matched to a gene.

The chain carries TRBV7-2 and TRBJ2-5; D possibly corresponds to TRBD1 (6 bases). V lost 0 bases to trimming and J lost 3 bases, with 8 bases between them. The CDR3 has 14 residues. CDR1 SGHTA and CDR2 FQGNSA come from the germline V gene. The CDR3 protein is CASSLAGAKETQYF. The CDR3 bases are TGTGCCAGCAGCTTAGCGGGGGCCAAAGAGACCCAGTACTTC.

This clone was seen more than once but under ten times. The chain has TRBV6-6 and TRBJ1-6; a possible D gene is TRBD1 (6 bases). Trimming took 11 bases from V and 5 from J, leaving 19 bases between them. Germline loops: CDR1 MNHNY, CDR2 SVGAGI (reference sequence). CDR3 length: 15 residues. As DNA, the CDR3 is TGTGCCTGCTACCCGGGGGGCGCAAATAATTCACCCCTCCACTTT. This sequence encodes CACYPGGANNSPLHF.

CDR3 DNA sequence: TGTGCCAGCACCGGGATATCGTTATACTACGAGCAGTACTTC. This sequence encodes CASTGISLYYEQYF. The V and J genes are TRBV2 and TRBJ2-7; D is possibly TRBD2 (5 bases). The CDR3 is 14 residues long. From germline, CDR1 is SNHLY and CDR2 FYNNEI. Trimming stripped 7 bases from V and 3 bases from J, with 16 bases between.

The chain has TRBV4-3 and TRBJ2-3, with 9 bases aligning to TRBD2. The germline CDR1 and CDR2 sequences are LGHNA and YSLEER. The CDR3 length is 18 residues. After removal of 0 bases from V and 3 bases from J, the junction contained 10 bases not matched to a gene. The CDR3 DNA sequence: TGCGCCAGCAGCCAAGAAGGAACTAGCGGGCGCGGTACAGATACGCAGTATTTT. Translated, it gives CASSQEGTSGRGTDTQYF.

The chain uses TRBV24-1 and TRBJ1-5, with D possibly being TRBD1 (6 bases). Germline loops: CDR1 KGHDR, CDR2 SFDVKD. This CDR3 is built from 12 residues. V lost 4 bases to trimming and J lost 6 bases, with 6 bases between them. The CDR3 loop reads CATSEGGQPQHF. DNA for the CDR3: TGTGCCACCAGTGAAGGGGGTCAGCCCCAGCATTTT.

CDR3 amino acids: CASSLPGTGSYGYTF. Here the CDR3 DNA reads TGTGCCAGCAGCCTTCCCGGGACAGGTTCCTATGGCTACACCTTC. The chain joins TRBV28 to TRBJ1-2, with 8 bases fitting TRBD1. V shed 6 bases, J shed 4 bases, and the junction held 10 bases outside the gene matches. CDR1 and CDR2 from the germline V gene are MDHEN and SYDVKM. This CDR3 contains 15 residues.

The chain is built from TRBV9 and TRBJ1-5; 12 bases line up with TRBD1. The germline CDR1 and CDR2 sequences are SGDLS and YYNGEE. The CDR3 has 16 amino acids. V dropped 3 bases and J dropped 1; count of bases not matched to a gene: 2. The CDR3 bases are TGTGCCAGCAGCGCAGGGACAGGGGGCAGCAATCAGCCCCAGCATTTT. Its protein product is CASSAGTGGSNQPQHF.